These 29 T cell receptor beta chains share one sample of origin, sequenced in a study of metastatic and nonmetastatic thyroid tumors. TCRdb re-analyzed the PCR reads using MiXCR. The sample has roughly 32,000 clones; under 8% are singletons. Thyroid surgery was preceded by no treatment in any patient. Sequenced: blood. Every receptor here comes from a female donor with papillary thyroid cancer or a benign thyroid nodule (not recorded which). Some clones in this sample may be carry-over from other donors' samples.

In this sample, this clone turned up many times. The chain has TRBV20-1 and TRBJ2-5; no definite D call. CDR1 and CDR2 (germline): DFQATT, SNEGSKA (reference sequence). The CDR3 length is 14 residues. The V end was cut by 0 bases, the J end by 2 bases, with 10 bases between. This CDR3 reads CSARDFRKQETQYF. CDR3 sequence (DNA): TGCAGTGCTAGAGATTTCAGGAAGCAAGAGACCCAGTACTTC.

The J gene is TRBJ2-1, the V gene TRBV10-2; 9 nucleotides align to TRBD2. Trimming removed 3 bases from V and 0 bases from J; junction bases left unmatched: 6. Germline assignment: CDR1 WSHSY and CDR2 SAAADI. The CDR3 sequence is 17 residues long. The CDR3 coding sequence is TGCGCCAGCAGTGAAGTACTAGCGGGCTACTCCTACAATGAGCAGTTCTTC. Translating it yields CASSEVLAGYSYNEQFF.

This clone has ten or more counts. This chain uses TRBV5-6 with TRBJ1-2; D is perhaps TRBD1 (6 bases). Germline CDR1 and CDR2: SGHDT and YYEEEE. This CDR3 is 12 amino acids long. V was pared by 3 bases and J by 10 bases, with 13 bases between. The CDR3 here is CASSWGQGTYTF. The CDR3 DNA follows: TGTGCCAGCAGCTGGGGGCAGGGGACCTACACCTTC.

This clone was detected many times. Since the CDR3 does not end with the conserved phenylalanine or tryptophan, this likely comes from a read error. The rearrangement joins TRBV28 to TRBJ1-1; 11 bases match TRBD1. The CDR3 loop spans 17 amino acids. V gave up 5 bases and J gave up 3 bases; unmatched junction bases: 11. CDR1 MDHEN and CDR2 SYDVKM come from the germline V gene. The CDR3 nucleotides are TGTGCCAGCAGTGTACCGGGACAGGGGGGGTCGGACACTGAAGCTTTCCTT. It yields the protein CASSVPGQGGSDTEAFL.

This clone was found many times. The chain's CDR3 is CASNPQGQGATGELFF. The CDR3 DNA is TGTGCCAGCAACCCCCAGGGACAGGGGGCCACCGGGGAGCTGTTTTTT. The chain has TRBV28 and TRBJ2-2; 12 bases fit TRBD1. The CDR3 runs 16 residues. Trimming at V came to 7 bases and at J to 4 bases, leaving 7 bases not matched to a gene. Germline CDR1 is MDHEN and CDR2 is SYDVKM.

This clone was observed many times. J is TRBJ2-1 and V is TRBV7-9, with a weak D call TRBD2 (5 bases). Germline CDR1 and CDR2: SEHNR and FQNEAQ (reference sequence). The CDR3 extends over 17 amino acids. Trimming cost V 4 bases and J 7 bases, with 23 bases left between them. CDR3 DNA: TGTGCCAGCAGCTCTACCTCGTCGAGAGGGATGGGGAATGAGCAGTTCTTC. Its protein product is CASSSTSSRGMGNEQFF.

This clone was detected ten times or more. The chain has TRBV29-1 and TRBJ2-7; D unclear. The length of the CDR3 is 13 residues. Trimming took 2 bases from V and 1 from J, leaving 9 bases between them. CDR1 SQVTM and CDR2 ANQGSEA come from the germline V gene. DNA for the CDR3: TGCAGCGTTGAAATTACCTCGTCCTACGAGCAGTACTTC. This codes for CSVEITSSYEQYF.

This clone was seen at least ten times. V gene TRBV10-3 combines with J gene TRBJ2-2, with D uncertain. The CDR3 runs 16 residues. Germline-derived CDR1 and CDR2 are ENHRY and SYGVKD. The germline V and J ends were trimmed by 9 bases and 2 bases, with 19 bases remaining between them. CDR3: CAMGNPDPANTGELFF. The CDR3 DNA reads TGTGCCATGGGTAATCCGGACCCAGCCAACACCGGGGAGCTGTTTTTT.

This clone was counted ten times or more. The CDR3 sequence is CASSYTGRKHF. CDR3 sequence (DNA): TGTGCCAGCAGTTATACAGGGCGCAAGCATTTT. This chain links TRBV6-2 or TRBV6-3 with TRBJ1-5, with D possibly matching TRBD1 (6 bases). The V gene's germline CDR1 is MNHEY and CDR2 SVGEGT. The CDR3 has 11 amino acids. V shed 3 bases and J shed 14 bases, with 11 bases lying between them.

This clone has a count of ten or more. V usage is TRBV7-6 and J usage is TRBJ2-3; 9 bases align to TRBD2. Trimming at V came to 6 bases and at J to 4 bases, leaving 5 bases not matched to a gene. Germline V gives CDR1 SGHVS, CDR2 FNYEAQ. The CDR3 totals 14 residues. The CDR3 loop is CASSISGSSDTQYF. CDR3 DNA sequence: TGTGCCAGCAGTATTAGCGGGAGTTCAGATACGCAGTATTTT.

This clone was recorded at least ten times. The V and J genes are TRBV28 and TRBJ1-2; D gene ambiguous. CDR3 length equals 11 residues. Germline V gene sequence: CDR1 MDHEN, CDR2 SYDVKM. V lost 7 bases and J lost 2, with 5 bases in between. Here the CDR3 reads CASNGNYGYTF. The CDR3 DNA sequence: TGTGCCAGCAACGGGAACTATGGCTACACCTTC.

This clone was seen at least ten times. The chain links TRBV6-2 or TRBV6-3 to TRBJ1-5, with TRBD1 as a possible D gene (5 bases). Germline V gives CDR1 MNHEY, CDR2 SVGEGT. V lost 0 bases, J lost 8 bases, and 14 bases lay in between. The CDR3 is 15 amino acids. The chain's CDR3 is CASSYSTTGREPQHF. CDR3 bases: TGTGCCAGCAGTTACTCGACAACAGGAAGGGAGCCCCAGCATTTT.

At least ten counts were recorded for this clone. The chain carries TRBV19 and TRBJ1-1, with TRBD1 as a possible D gene (6 bases). Trimming pared 5 bases from V and 9 bases from J, leaving 13 bases between. CDR1 LNHDA and CDR2 SQIVND come from the germline V gene (reference sequence). There are 12 residues in the CDR3. The CDR3 DNA reads TGTGCCAGTAGTGCCTCCAGGGGCCAAGCTTTCTTT. Translation: CASSASRGQAFF.

This clone has ten or more counts. The germline gene is not matched at one end of the junction; a read error may be the cause. The rearrangement uses TRBV20-1 and TRBJ2-3; the D is unclear. The CDR3 contains 12 residues. Germline V gene data show CDR1 as DFQATT and CDR2 as SNEGSKA (reference sequence). The CDR3 spells CSAREFSDTQYF. The CDR3 DNA reads as TGCAGTGCTAGGGAGTTCTCAGACACGCAGTATTTT.

This clone was seen repeatedly, ten times or more. The V call is TRBV5-1, the J call TRBJ2-3; a possible D gene is TRBD2 (5 bases). The length of the CDR3 is 14 residues. The V end lost 3 bases, the J end lost 3 bases, and 11 bases lay between the germline ends. Germline lookup yields CDR1 SGHRS and CDR2 YFSETQ. CDR3 region: CASSYGLYTDTQYF. CDR3 DNA: TGCGCCAGCAGCTACGGACTCTATACAGATACGCAGTATTTT.

This clone has at least ten counts. The V call is TRBV9, the J call TRBJ2-2; D is possibly TRBD1 (5 bases). Germline CDR1 is SGDLS and CDR2 is YYNGEE. The V gene lost 0 bases and the J gene lost 6 bases, with 9 bases spanning the gap. The CDR3 contains 14 residues. CDR3 bases: TGTGCCAGCAGCGTAGGCAGGGTCTCCGGGGAGCTGTTTTTT. Its translation: CASSVGRVSGELFF.

Ten or more counts support this clone. For the CDR3, the DNA is TGCAGCGTTTCACCCCATACCCTTAGAAGGGACACTGAAGCTTTCTTT. It yields the protein CSVSPHTLRRDTEAFF. V gene TRBV29-1 combines with J gene TRBJ1-1; D remains unclear. Germline-derived CDR1 and CDR2 are SQVTM and ANQGSEA. Trimming cost V 5 bases and J 3 bases, with 22 bases left between them. This CDR3 comprises 16 residues.

On this clone: This could be a read error, since a much larger clone is one nucleotide away. This same CDR3 is encoded by further DNA sequences in the sample. The J gene is TRBJ2-3, the V gene TRBV20-1; no reliable D call. From germline, CDR1 is DFQATT and CDR2 SNEGSKA (reference sequence). The CDR3 totals 12 residues. CDR3 protein: CSASPLADTQYF. The CDR3 region has the DNA TGCAGTGCCAGTCCCCTGGCAGACACGCAGTATTTT.

This clone occurred many times. The chain uses TRBV5-5 and TRBJ2-1, with TRBD2 identical over 7 bases. After removal of 3 bases from V and 8 bases from J, the junction contained 11 bases not matched to a gene. CDR1 and CDR2 from the germline V gene are SGHKS and YYEKEE (reference sequence). The CDR3 is 15 amino acids. The CDR3 sequence is CASSSRTRSIDEQFF. CDR3 DNA: TGTGCCAGCAGCTCCCGGACTAGGAGCATCGATGAGCAGTTCTTC.

There are many counts of this clone. The CDR3 coding sequence is TGTGCCAGCAGCTTTAAGACGAACACCGGGGAGCTGTTTTTT. Its translation: CASSFKTNTGELFF. The chain joins TRBV6-1 to TRBJ2-2, with D uncertain. This CDR3 has 14 amino acids. V lost 6 bases and J 0 bases, leaving 8 bases between the germline ends. Germline CDR1 and CDR2: MNHNS and SASEGT.

In this sample, this clone turned up many times. The chain is built from TRBV3-1 and TRBJ2-2; 11 nucleotides match TRBD1. This CDR3 is 16 amino acids long. CDR1 and CDR2 from the germline V gene are LGHDT and YNNKEL (reference sequence). V gave up 4 bases and J gave up 5 bases; unmatched junction bases: 6. The CDR3 region is CASSPRTGGRTGELFF. Written as DNA, the CDR3 is TGTGCCAGCAGCCCGAGGACAGGGGGCAGGACCGGGGAGCTGTTTTTT.

There are many counts of this clone. The chain links TRBV4-3 to TRBJ2-5; 15 positions agree with TRBD2. CDR3 length: 19 residues. The germline V gene has CDR1 LGHNA and CDR2 YSLEER. The junction had 12 bases not matched to a gene; V was cut back by 2 bases and J by 5 bases. CDR3 DNA sequence: TGCGCCAGCAGCCAATCCCGGGGACTAGCGGGGGGAGGGGTTGAGACCCAGTACTTC. Translated: CASSQSRGLAGGGVETQYF.

This clone was recorded at least ten times. Within the sample, other DNA sequences also encode this same CDR3. CDR3 sequence reads: CASSLVLAGAHNEQFF. The CDR3 DNA reads as TGTGCCAGCAGCTTGGTGTTAGCGGGAGCACACAATGAGCAGTTCTTC. This chain connects TRBV7-8 to TRBJ2-1; 9 nucleotides line up with TRBD2. This CDR3 spans 16 amino acids. V gave up 3 bases and J gave up 5 bases; unmatched junction bases: 8. Germline V gene lookup returns CDR1 SGHVS and CDR2 FQNEAQ.

The chain recombines TRBV20-1 with TRBJ1-5; D may be TRBD1 (6 bases). The germline CDR1 and CDR2 sequences are DFQATT and SNEGSKA (reference sequence). V was shortened by 1 base and J by 4 bases, with 17 bases between the two germline ends. The CDR3 loop spans 16 amino acids. The CDR3 protein is CSARGGLGHQNQPQHF. Written as DNA, the CDR3 is TGCAGTGCTAGAGGAGGTCTGGGACACCAAAATCAGCCCCAGCATTTT.

Ten or more counts support this clone. The V and J genes are TRBV7-9 and TRBJ2-3; TRBD2 might be the D (5 bases). Germline V gene sequence: CDR1 SEHNR, CDR2 FQNEAQ (reference sequence). Trimming removed 2 bases from V and 11 bases from J, with 8 bases in between. The CDR3 has 11 amino acids. The CDR3 DNA follows: TGTGCCAGCAGCTTACCGGGAATGCAGTATTTT. Translation: CASSLPGMQYF.

This clone was recorded many times. The gene calls are TRBV18 and TRBJ2-2; D gene ambiguous. This CDR3 region has 17 residues. Per the germline V gene, CDR1 is KGHSH and CDR2 is LQKENI. V dropped 3 bases and J dropped 1 base, with 15 bases sitting between them. CDR3 sequence: CASSPYPPYENTGELFF. The CDR3 DNA sequence: TGTGCCAGCTCACCGTATCCCCCATATGAGAACACCGGGGAGCTGTTTTTT.

This clone was counted ten times or more. The chain employs TRBV18 and TRBJ1-5; D is undetermined. V lost 6 bases and J lost 0, with 15 bases in between. From germline, CDR1 is KGHSH and CDR2 LQKENI. The CDR3 contains 16 residues. Here the CDR3 reads CASSWRAAYSNQPQHF. The CDR3 nucleotides read TGTGCCAGCTCCTGGAGAGCCGCTTATAGCAATCAGCCCCAGCATTTT.

This clone was seen at least ten times. V is TRBV7-2 and J is TRBJ1-4; D gene unclear. Looked up from germline, CDR1 is SGHTA and CDR2 is FQGNSA. The CDR3 length is 13 residues. Trimming removed 1 base from V and 10 bases from J, with 10 bases in between. This CDR3 reads CASSLGDWGKLFF. The CDR3 nucleotides are TGTGCCAGCAGCTTAGGCGATTGGGGAAAACTGTTTTTT.

This clone showed up many times. The V and J genes are TRBV7-9 and TRBJ2-3; weak D call: TRBD2 (6 bases). Trimming pared 11 bases from V and 1 base from J, leaving 13 bases between. Germline V CDR1 and CDR2: SEHNR, FQNEAQ (reference sequence). This CDR3 comprises 13 residues. This CDR3 reads CAPRRVGTDTQYF. The CDR3 DNA is TGTGCCCCCCGGAGGGTCGGCACAGATACGCAGTATTTT.